This TCR beta chain was sequenced in a study of post-analysis software for immune sequencing data (dated by TCRdb to between 2015 and 2017). Describing the broader study: Relapsing-remitting, secondary progressive and progressive-relapsing multiple sclerosis were recorded as disease courses, and subtype annotation was lacking for some patients. The patient repertoires were compared against 11 previously published healthy control repertoires obtained from donors aged 6 to 25 years. A subset of samples was prepared in parallel using single-end sample barcoding, then pooled and co-amplified after Illumina adapter ligation. Points the paper makes about the study in general: A handful of TRBV segments, including TRBV5-6, TRBV5-1 and TRBV20-1, were significantly more frequent in patients than controls. Strong co-clustering of samples prepared in the same batch was shown by direct clustering with F measure, prompting a batch-effect correction. Multiple sclerosis patients had significantly lower normalized Chao1 diversity than controls, a result that suggests substantial peripheral T-cell clonal expansion. The multiple sclerosis patient group was slightly younger than the control group.

A note on this clonotype: Its antigen is currently not known. Per-nucleotide qualities are absent, and no much larger clonotype sits a single base away.

The library was generated by PCR. TCRdb records Illumina HiSeq 2500 as the sequencer. To reduce PCR and sequencing biases, unique molecular identifiers were built into the TCR beta cDNA libraries. Every 1 to 10 million input T cells yielded approximately 500,000 cDNA molecules, meaning each molecule approximated one T cell. Patient libraries were prepared and sequenced with the same protocol used for the earlier healthy control dataset. Within a given batch, samples were prepared together, multiplexed and sequenced on the same HiSeq lane. As for the original processing: MIGEC handled the raw barcoded reads, throwing out single-read molecular identifier groups before consensus assembly and CDR3 extraction. VDJtools was used for post-analysis of the clonotype tables, and diversity was normalized by down-sampling every dataset to the size of the smallest sample. Repertoire overlap clustering matched CDR3 amino acid but not nucleotide sequences to correct batch-related cross-sample contamination. The public reads were reprocessed in TCRdb via fastp at Q25 and MiXCR, keeping in-frame beta chains. Duplicate CDR3 protein sequences are folded into a single record with the most common DNA and genes. Here the V and J calls rest on TCRdb's processing, not on the authors' analysis. The sample table records 380,000 or so distinct CDR3 sequences; approximately 33% of these occur just once. The ten largest clonotypes hold roughly 13% of the sample.

V is reduced by 6 bases and J by 5 bases, leaving a spacing of 11 bases between them. Inclusive of the bounding cysteine and phenylalanine, the CDR3 is 12 residues long. This entry keeps only the CDR3 DNA: 36 bases, framed from base 1. According to the germline V gene (reference sequence), CDR1 reads GTSNPN and CDR2 reads SVGIG. TCR beta repertoires were profiled from peripheral blood of roughly 13 young patients with multiple sclerosis to demonstrate the VDJtools post-analysis software. Multiple sclerosis patients were children and adolescents aged about 6 to 15 years. The TCR comes from a girl aged 10 to 17 with multiple sclerosis. The sequenced sample was blood. Here the chain combines TRBV30 and TRBJ2-1; the D gene cannot be named for sure. The encoded CDR3 is CACGRAHNEQFF. The DNA reads TGTGCCTGTGGACGGGCACACAATGAGCAGTTCTTC.